Listed below are T cell receptor beta chains from one sample, sequenced in a study of early T cells in non-severe SARS-CoV-2 infection. Each CDR3 protein is one row after TCRdb ran MiXCR on the 5' RACE reads. The profile shows about 71,000 distinct CDR3 sequences, about an eighth of them singletons. Sequenced here: whole blood, sampled at baseline. These receptors all come from an adult who was a healthcare worker with PCR-confirmed SARS-CoV-2 infection or an uninfected control (not recorded which). Each CDR3 is given with its conserved first and last residue. D genes are given only for firm matches. Only some rows state a clone size, as once, few, many or a class for expanded clones.

v_call: TRBV28; clone_size: -; d_call: -; j_call: TRBJ2-2; cdr3_aa: CASGVEGVGTGELFF; cdr3_nt: TGTGCCAGCGGGGTGGAGGGCGTTGGCACCGGGGAGCTGTTTTTT
v_call: TRBV7-9; clone_size: many; d_call: TRBD1; j_call: TRBJ2-3; cdr3_aa: CASSLNQGAFTDTQYF; cdr3_nt: TGTGCCAGCAGCTTAAATCAGGGGGCTTTCACAGATACGCAGTATTTT
v_call: TRBV5-6; clone_size: few; d_call: TRBD1; j_call: TRBJ1-1; cdr3_aa: CASSLEGAENTEAFF; cdr3_nt: TGTGCCAGCAGCTTGGAGGGGGCAGAGAACACTGAAGCTTTCTTT
v_call: TRBV12-3/TRBV12-4; clone_size: -; d_call: -; j_call: TRBJ2-7; cdr3_aa: CASSFGGSYEQYF; cdr3_nt: TGTGCCAGCAGTTTCGGGGGCTCCTACGAGCAGTACTTC
v_call: TRBV4-2; clone_size: few; d_call: -; j_call: TRBJ1-4; cdr3_aa: CASSQDQGGGMNEKLFF; cdr3_nt: TGTGCCAGCAGCCAAGATCAGGGAGGGGGGATGAATGAAAAACTGTTTTTT
v_call: TRBV11-2; clone_size: many; d_call: TRBD1; j_call: TRBJ1-3; cdr3_aa: CASSLDGDRPWFAGNTIYF; cdr3_nt: TGTGCCAGCAGCTTAGACGGGGACAGACCTTGGTTCGCTGGAAACACCATATATTTT
v_call: TRBV3-1; clone_size: -; d_call: -; j_call: TRBJ2-7; cdr3_aa: CASSRLSYEQYF; cdr3_nt: TGTGCCAGCAGCCGCCTCTCCTACGAGCAGTACTTC
v_call: TRBV27; clone_size: -; d_call: -; j_call: TRBJ2-3; cdr3_aa: CASSLPLRGEHRGTQYF; cdr3_nt: TGTGCCAGCAGTTTACCCCTGAGGGGGGAGCACAGAGGTACGCAGTATTTT
v_call: TRBV5-4; clone_size: -; d_call: -; j_call: TRBJ2-3; cdr3_aa: CASSFTGDADTQYF; cdr3_nt: TGTGCCAGCAGCTTTACCGGGGATGCAGATACGCAGTATTTT
v_call: TRBV11-1; clone_size: many; d_call: -; j_call: TRBJ2-1; cdr3_aa: CASSPLTAGYNEQFF; cdr3_nt: TGTGCCAGCAGCCCCCTAACCGCAGGGTATAATGAGCAGTTCTTC
v_call: TRBV4-1; clone_size: -; d_call: TRBD1; j_call: TRBJ1-2; cdr3_aa: CASSQDPGQGYGYTF; cdr3_nt: TGCGCCAGCAGCCAAGATCCGGGACAGGGATATGGCTACACCTTC
v_call: TRBV28; clone_size: -; d_call: -; j_call: TRBJ1-3; cdr3_aa: CASTNQGNTIYF; cdr3_nt: TGTGCCAGCACAAATCAGGGAAACACCATATATTTT
v_call: TRBV14; clone_size: -; d_call: -; j_call: TRBJ1-2; cdr3_aa: CASSPGRHYGYTF; cdr3_nt: TGTGCCAGCAGCCCAGGACGGCACTATGGCTACACCTTC
v_call: TRBV4-1; clone_size: few; d_call: -; j_call: TRBJ2-3; cdr3_aa: CASSRYQSTDTQYF; cdr3_nt: TGCGCCAGCAGCCGGTACCAAAGCACAGATACGCAGTATTTT
v_call: TRBV10-2; clone_size: few; d_call: -; j_call: TRBJ1-1; cdr3_aa: CASSEFTEAFF; cdr3_nt: TGCGCCAGCAGTGAGTTCACTGAAGCTTTCTTT
v_call: TRBV3-1; clone_size: few; d_call: -; j_call: TRBJ2-1; cdr3_aa: CASSQGTVNEQFF; cdr3_nt: TGTGCCAGCAGCCAAGGGACTGTCAATGAGCAGTTCTTC
v_call: TRBV5-4; clone_size: -; d_call: -; j_call: TRBJ1-1; cdr3_aa: CASSLTTVVPFREGRMNTEAFF; cdr3_nt: TGTGCCAGCAGCTTGACTACTGTGGTCCCCTTCAGGGAGGGGAGGATGAACACTGAAGCTTTCTTT
v_call: TRBV18; clone_size: -; d_call: -; j_call: TRBJ1-2; cdr3_aa: CASSPGGAYGYTF; cdr3_nt: TGTGCCAGCTCCCCGGGGGGAGCCTATGGCTACACCTTC
v_call: TRBV6-1; clone_size: few; d_call: -; j_call: TRBJ1-2; cdr3_aa: CASSDGQIYGYTF; cdr3_nt: TGTGCCAGCAGTGATGGGCAGATCTATGGCTACACCTTC
v_call: TRBV7-9; clone_size: -; d_call: -; j_call: TRBJ2-3; cdr3_aa: CASSLGTSADTQYF; cdr3_nt: TGTGCCAGCAGCTTAGGAACCTCTGCTGATACGCAGTATTTT
v_call: TRBV18; clone_size: many; d_call: TRBD2; j_call: TRBJ2-5; cdr3_aa: CASSTSYQGGETQYF; cdr3_nt: TGTGCCAGCTCAACCTCTTATCAGGGAGGGGAGACCCAGTACTTC
v_call: TRBV6-2/TRBV6-3; clone_size: few; d_call: -; j_call: TRBJ2-7; cdr3_aa: CASRASYEQYF; cdr3_nt: TGTGCCAGCAGGGCGTCCTACGAGCAGTACTTC
v_call: TRBV7-7; clone_size: -; d_call: TRBD1; j_call: TRBJ2-7; cdr3_aa: CASSKDTRQGRRNEQYF; cdr3_nt: TGTGCTAGCAGCAAGGATACTAGACAGGGCAGGAGGAACGAGCAGTACTTC
v_call: TRBV6-6; clone_size: -; d_call: -; j_call: TRBJ2-4; cdr3_aa: CASRPGTATGDKNIQYF; cdr3_nt: TGTGCCAGCAGACCTGGAACGGCGACGGGGGACAAAAACATTCAGTACTTC
v_call: TRBV4-2; clone_size: few; d_call: TRBD2; j_call: TRBJ2-2; cdr3_aa: CASSQDQKNGGTIYTGELFF; cdr3_nt: TGTGCCAGCAGCCAAGATCAGAAAAACGGGGGGACCATCTACACCGGGGAGCTGTTTTTT
v_call: TRBV28; clone_size: many; d_call: -; j_call: TRBJ2-7; cdr3_aa: CASRGGLKGQYF; cdr3_nt: TGTGCCAGCAGAGGGGGGCTTAAGGGGCAGTACTTC
v_call: TRBV2; clone_size: few; d_call: -; j_call: TRBJ1-2; cdr3_aa: CASVQQGNGYGYTF; cdr3_nt: TGTGCCAGCGTCCAACAGGGTAATGGCTATGGCTACACCTTC
v_call: TRBV6-6; clone_size: many; d_call: TRBD1; j_call: TRBJ2-1; cdr3_aa: CASSYHAGTGSLNEQFF; cdr3_nt: TGTGCCAGCAGTTACCATGCGGGGACAGGGTCGCTCAATGAGCAGTTCTTC
v_call: TRBV7-9; clone_size: -; d_call: TRBD1; j_call: TRBJ1-6; cdr3_aa: CASMGQPNSPLHF; cdr3_nt: TGTGCCAGCATGGGACAGCCCAATTCACCCCTCCACTTT
v_call: TRBV6-5; clone_size: few; d_call: -; j_call: TRBJ2-7; cdr3_aa: CASRRTQSSYEQYF; cdr3_nt: TGTGCCAGCAGGCGGACGCAGAGCTCCTACGAGCAGTACTTC
v_call: TRBV2; clone_size: many; d_call: -; j_call: TRBJ2-5; cdr3_aa: CASSERGLETQYF; cdr3_nt: TGTGCCAGCAGTGAGCGGGGATTAGAGACCCAGTACTTC